These T cell receptor beta chains were read from a single sample in a study of blood T cell repertoires in COVID-19. The table came from immunoSEQ multiplex PCR; TCRdb's copy has only in-frame clones and leaves some out. This repertoire shows hundreds of thousands of clones, about 90% found once; its top ten account for about 12%. Sequenced: peripheral blood. Receptors originate from a woman younger than 35 who had recovered from COVID-19. CDR3s include the opening cysteine and the closing phenylalanine or tryptophan. A D gene is named only where the DNA matches it firmly. Not all rows give a size; the values are once, few, many and, for expanded clones, a class.

16	NA	TRBV6-5	TRBD1	TRBJ1-2	TGTGCCAGCAGTTACTCGCTACAGGGGCTAAACTATGGCTACACCTTC	CASSYSLQGLNYGYTF
13	NA	TRBV30	NA	TRBJ1-2	TGTGCCTGGAGTGTAAATTTAAGGGGTGGCTACACCTTC	CAWSVNLRGGYTF
17	many	TRBV25-1	TRBD1	TRBJ2-2	TGTGCCAGCAGTATAACGGACAGGGCCGAATTCACCGGGGAGCTGTTTTTT	CASSITDRAEFTGELFF
14	NA	TRBV19	NA	TRBJ1-1	TGTGCCAGTAGCACTATAGGGGGGGACACTGAAGCTTTCTTT	CASSTIGGDTEAFF
17	NA	TRBV15	NA	TRBJ2-7	TGTGCCACCAGCAGAGGGAGGGGTCAGCGGGTTCTGGACGAGCAGTACTTC	CATSRGRGQRVLDEQYF
16	NA	TRBV25-1	NA	TRBJ2-5	TGTGCCAGCAGTGAATTTGTGACAAATTACCAAGAGACCCAGTACTTC	CASSEFVTNYQETQYF
15	few	TRBV27	TRBD1	TRBJ1-2	TGTGCCAGCAGTTTAAGAGATCAGGGGGTCTATGGCTACACCTTC	CASSLRDQGVYGYTF
17	NA	TRBV15	TRBD1	TRBJ2-3	TGTGCCACCAGCAGATCACCGGGACAGGGAGTTGCAGATACGCAGTATTTT	CATSRSPGQGVADTQYF
14	NA	TRBV30	NA	TRBJ1-2	TGTGCCTGGCTCCACGGCCGGCAGGGTCCCGGCTACACCTTC	CAWLHGRQGPGYTF
20	NA	TRBV6-2/TRBV6-3	TRBD2	TRBJ2-6	TGTGCCAGCAGTTTATATGGACTAGCGGGAGATGGGTCTGGGGCCAACGTCCTGACTTTC	CASSLYGLAGDGSGANVLTF
14	NA	TRBV19	NA	TRBJ2-7	TGTGCCAGTAGTATGGCACAGTCCCACTACGAGCAGTACTTC	CASSMAQSHYEQYF
16	NA	TRBV5-6	TRBD2	TRBJ2-7	TGTGCCAGCAGCTTTTCTTTGGGACTAGCGAACTACGAGCAGTACTTC	CASSFSLGLANYEQYF
15	NA	TRBV4-2	TRBD2	TRBJ2-3	TGTGCCAGCAGCCAAGATCAAGCGGGAGTCAATACGCAGTATTTT	CASSQDQAGVNTQYF
15	NA	TRBV28	NA	TRBJ2-7	TGTGCCAGCAGCAAAGCCTTAGACAGTCCCTACGAGCAGTACTTC	CASSKALDSPYEQYF
16	NA	TRBV19	NA	TRBJ1-4	TGTGCCAGTAGTATCTTGGGCAGGGGCACGGATGAAAAACTGTTTTTT	CASSILGRGTDEKLFF
17	NA	TRBV9	TRBD1	TRBJ1-1	TGTGCCAGCAGCCCGACCGGGACAGGGGTGTACGGCACTGAAGCTTTCTTT	CASSPTGTGVYGTEAFF
14	NA	TRBV11-2	NA	TRBJ1-5	TGTGCCAGCAGCAGAGATAGAAGCAATCAGCCCCAGCATTTT	CASSRDRSNQPQHF
15	NA	TRBV18	NA	TRBJ1-1	TGTGCCAGCTCCGTTGCCACAGTGATGAACACTGAAGCTTTCTTT	CASSVATVMNTEAFF
16	NA	TRBV7-6	NA	TRBJ1-5	TGTGCCAGCAGCTTAAGGTCCAACGGAGCCAATCAGCCCCAGCATTTT	CASSLRSNGANQPQHF
19	many	TRBV7-6	TRBD2	TRBJ2-3	TGTGCCAGCAGCTTCCTAGCGGGAGAGGTATCCCGTGGCACAGATACGCAGTATTTT	CASSFLAGEVSRGTDTQYF
14	NA	TRBV7-2	NA	TRBJ2-2	TGTGCCAGCAGCCGTGGACAGAACACCGGGGAGCTGTTTTTT	CASSRGQNTGELFF
14	few	TRBV6-6	NA	TRBJ2-7	TGTGCCAGCGCCCAGGGGCTAGCGGCATACGAGCAGTACTTC	CASAQGLAAYEQYF
15	NA	TRBV25-1	TRBD1	TRBJ1-1	TGTGCCAGCACTCCCAACCGGGACAGGGTCACTGAAGCTTTCTTT	CASTPNRDRVTEAFF
14	NA	TRBV5-8	TRBD1	TRBJ1-6	TGTGCCAGCAGCTCGGGACAGATCAATTCACCCCTCCACTTT	CASSSGQINSPLHF
16	NA	TRBV5-4	NA	TRBJ2-3	TGTGCCAGCAGCTACGGACACTCGTCCCTCACAGATACGCAGTATTTT	CASSYGHSSLTDTQYF
12	once	TRBV19	NA	TRBJ2-7	TGTGCCAGTAGTGGACAGACCTATGAGCAGTACTTC	CASSGQTYEQYF
14	NA	TRBV24-1	NA	TRBJ2-7	TGTGCCACCAGTGAAGGGGTACCCCCCTACGAGCAGTACTTC	CATSEGVPPYEQYF
12	NA	TRBV15	NA	TRBJ2-1	TGTGCCACCAGCAGAGGACAGAATGAGCAGTTCTTC	CATSRGQNEQFF
13	NA	TRBV24-1	NA	TRBJ2-5	TGTGCCACCAGTGATTCTAACCAAGAGACCCAGTACTTC	CATSDSNQETQYF
14	once	TRBV4-3	NA	TRBJ2-7	TGCGCCAGCAGCCCCCTATTGCTGAGCGACGAGCAGTACTTC	CASSPLLLSDEQYF
14	NA	TRBV7-2	TRBD1	TRBJ2-5	TGTGCCAGCAGCTACGCAGGACAGGTGGAGACCCAGTACTTC	CASSYAGQVETQYF
16	NA	TRBV11-2	TRBD2	TRBJ2-5	TGTGCCAGCAGCCACGCCGGGACTAGCTTACAAGAGACCCAGTACTTC	CASSHAGTSLQETQYF
14	NA	TRBV10-3	NA	TRBJ2-1	TGTGCCATCAGTGACCCCCCGGGGTTCCCCGAGCAGTTCTTC	CAISDPPGFPEQFF
15	NA	TRBV7-8	NA	TRBJ2-7	TGTGCCAGCAGCTTGGTTAATAAGGACACCTACGAGCAGTACTTC	CASSLVNKDTYEQYF
18	NA	TRBV9	NA	TRBJ1-2	TGTGCCAGCAGCGCCCCCTCTTCCTGGACACTCTTAGGCTATGGCTACACCTTC	CASSAPSSWTLLGYGYTF
15	NA	TRBV19	TRBD1	TRBJ2-7	TGTGCCAGTAGTATCGCACGGCAGGGGGCTTACGAGCAGTACTTC	CASSIARQGAYEQYF
21	NA	TRBV4-3	TRBD1	TRBJ2-6	TGCGCCAGCAGCCAAGTAGGGGGCGGCAGGGGCCTTCCTCTAGGGGCCAACGTCCTGACTTTC	CASSQVGGGRGLPLGANVLTF
15	NA	TRBV9	TRBD1	TRBJ1-1	TGTGCCAGCAGCCCCGGGACAGGATTGAACACTGAAGCTTTCTTT	CASSPGTGLNTEAFF
13	NA	TRBV18	NA	TRBJ1-1	TGTGCCAGCTCTGATGGGCAGAACACTGAAGCTTTCTTT	CASSDGQNTEAFF
16	NA	TRBV7-3	TRBD2	TRBJ2-3	TGTGCCAGCAGCTTGGGACTAGCGGCCTTAGGAAATACGCAGTATTTT	CASSLGLAALGNTQYF
17	NA	TRBV6-6	NA	TRBJ1-4	TGTGCCAGCAGTCGGACAGTGTGGCGTGCAACTAATGAAAAACTGTTTTTT	CASSRTVWRATNEKLFF
19	NA	TRBV6-2/TRBV6-3	TRBD2	TRBJ2-7	TGTGCCAGCACCCCCTCGACTAGCGGGCCCAGTCACTACTCCTACGAGCAGTACTTC	CASTPSTSGPSHYSYEQYF
16	NA	TRBV5-6	TRBD2	TRBJ2-5	TGTGCCAGCAGCTTCGGTCTAGCGGGAGGTCAAGAGACCCAGTACTTC	CASSFGLAGGQETQYF
12	NA	TRBV12-5	NA	TRBJ2-1	TGTGCTAGTGGGCGCTCGGGAGATGAGCAGTTCTTC	CASGRSGDEQFF
15	NA	TRBV18	TRBD1	TRBJ2-7	TGTGCCAGCTCACCTAAGGACAGGGGACGGTACGAGCAGTACTTC	CASSPKDRGRYEQYF
11	once	TRBV7-2	NA	TRBJ2-1	TGTGCCAGCAGCATGACAGGAGAGCAGTTCTTC	CASSMTGEQFF
14	NA	TRBV19	NA	TRBJ1-1	TGTGCCAGTAGTGCCGACGGGTGGAGAACTGAAGCTTTCTTT	CASSADGWRTEAFF
16	NA	TRBV6-5	TRBD2	TRBJ2-7	TGTGCCAGCAGTTCAAACGCACCGGGACTAGCCTACGAGCAGTACTTC	CASSSNAPGLAYEQYF
15	NA	TRBV6-5	NA	TRBJ2-7	TGTGCCAGCAGTTACGAGGGTGCAGATAGTGACGAGCAGTACTTC	CASSYEGADSDEQYF
15	NA	TRBV5-1	TRBD2	TRBJ2-7	TGCGCCAGCAGCTTGGAGGGCGGGAGAGGTTACGAGCAGTACTTC	CASSLEGGRGYEQYF
14	once	TRBV27	NA	TRBJ1-2	TGTGCCAGCAGTTTAGCAGGGGCGGGCTATGGCTACACCTTC	CASSLAGAGYGYTF